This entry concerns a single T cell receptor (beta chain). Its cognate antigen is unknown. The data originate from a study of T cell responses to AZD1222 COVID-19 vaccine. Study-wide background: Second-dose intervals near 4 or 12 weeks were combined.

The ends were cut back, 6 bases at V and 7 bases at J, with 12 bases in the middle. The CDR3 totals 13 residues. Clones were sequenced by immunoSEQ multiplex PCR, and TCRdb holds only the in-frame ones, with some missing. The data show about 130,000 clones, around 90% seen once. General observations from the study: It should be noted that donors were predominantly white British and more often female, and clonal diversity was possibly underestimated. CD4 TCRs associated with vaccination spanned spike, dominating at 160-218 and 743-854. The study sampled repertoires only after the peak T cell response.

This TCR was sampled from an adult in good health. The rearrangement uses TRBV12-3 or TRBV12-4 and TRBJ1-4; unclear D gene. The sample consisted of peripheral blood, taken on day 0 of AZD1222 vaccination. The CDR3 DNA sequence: TGTGCCAGCAGAACCGGTGGAGTTGAAAAACTGTTTTTT. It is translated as CASRTGGVEKLFF.